This record concerns one T cell receptor (beta chain) sequence. The data were obtained in a study of blood T cell repertoires in COVID-19. Source study methods: Estimation of nucleated cell counts relied on the amplification of reference gene primers. Profiling relied on immunoSEQ multiplex PCR, and the TCRdb table lists in-frame clones only, not all of them. The V and J calls and clone size come from that table; D and trimming were worked out from the DNA. This sample yields fewer than 150,000 clones, of which roughly 87% are seen a single time; roughly 18% belongs to the top ten. Germline CDR1 and CDR2: MNHEY and SVGAGI. This CDR3 spans 12 amino acids. V lost 4 bases to trimming and J lost 6 bases, with 10 bases between them.

This receptor was obtained from a man aged 30 to 39 who had recovered from COVID-19. The genes are TRBV6-5 and TRBJ2-7; D is undetermined. Sequencing input: PBMCs or T cells enriched from blood (not recorded which). The CDR3 DNA sequence: TGTGCCAGCAGTTCAACCACTGGCGAGCAGTACGTC. It translates to CASSSTTGEQYV.